The 2 T cell receptor beta chains reported below all come from one sample, sequenced in a study of T cells after yellow fever vaccination. TCRdb reprocessed the 5' RACE reads via MiXCR and lists one record per CDR3 protein. The sample holds 300,000 to 400,000 distinct CDR3 sequences, over 8% seen once. Here the sequenced sample was PBMCs, taken on the day of the first yellow fever vaccination. The source of these receptors is a man aged 18 to 30 who received the YFV17D yellow fever vaccine.

A word on this clonotype: A junction boundary mismatches the germline segment, possibly from a read error. The rearrangement links TRBV6-1 to TRBJ1-2; 7 bases line up with TRBD1. The CDR3 spans 13 residues. The germline gives CDR1 MNHNS, CDR2 SASEGT. The chain's CDR3 is CARSVDRARGYTF. CDR3 bases: TGTGCCAGAAGTGTCGACAGGGCACGCGGCTACACCTTC.

The genes are TRBV7-9 and TRBJ2-1; weak D call: TRBD2 (6 bases). Germline CDR1 SEHNR, CDR2 FQNEAQ (reference sequence). The CDR3 covers 16 residues. Trimming took off 5 bases at V and 4 bases at J, with 18 bases between the two ends. The CDR3 sequence is CASSHWTGDSYNEQFF. In nucleotides, the CDR3 is TGTGCCAGCAGCCATTGGACCGGGGACTCGTACAATGAGCAGTTCTTC.